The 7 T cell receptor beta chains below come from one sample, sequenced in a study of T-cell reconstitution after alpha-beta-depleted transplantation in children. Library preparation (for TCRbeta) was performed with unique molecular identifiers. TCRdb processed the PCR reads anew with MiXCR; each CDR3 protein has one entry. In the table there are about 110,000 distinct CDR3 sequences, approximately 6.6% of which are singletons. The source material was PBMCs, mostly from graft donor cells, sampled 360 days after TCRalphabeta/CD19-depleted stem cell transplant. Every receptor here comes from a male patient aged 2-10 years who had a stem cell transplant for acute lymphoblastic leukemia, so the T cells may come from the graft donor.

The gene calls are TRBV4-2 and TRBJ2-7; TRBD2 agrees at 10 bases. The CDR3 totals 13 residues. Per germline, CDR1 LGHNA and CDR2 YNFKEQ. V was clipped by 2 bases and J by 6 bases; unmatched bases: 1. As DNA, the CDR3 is TGTGCCAGCAGCCAAATAGCGGGAGGCGAGCAGTACTTC. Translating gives CASSQIAGGEQYF.

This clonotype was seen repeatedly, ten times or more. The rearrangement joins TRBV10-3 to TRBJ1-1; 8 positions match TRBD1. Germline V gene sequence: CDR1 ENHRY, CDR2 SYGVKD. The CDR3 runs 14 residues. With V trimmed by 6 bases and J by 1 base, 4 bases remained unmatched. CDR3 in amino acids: CAIRPGGENTEAFF. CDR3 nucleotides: TGTGCCATCAGGCCAGGGGGCGAGAACACTGAAGCTTTCTTT.

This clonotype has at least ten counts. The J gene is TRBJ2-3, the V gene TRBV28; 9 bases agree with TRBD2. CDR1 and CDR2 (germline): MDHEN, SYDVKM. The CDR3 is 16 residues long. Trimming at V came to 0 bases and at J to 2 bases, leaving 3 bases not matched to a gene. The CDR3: CASSLWVAGVTDTQYF. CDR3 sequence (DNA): TGTGCCAGCAGTTTATGGGTAGCGGGAGTCACAGATACGCAGTATTTT.

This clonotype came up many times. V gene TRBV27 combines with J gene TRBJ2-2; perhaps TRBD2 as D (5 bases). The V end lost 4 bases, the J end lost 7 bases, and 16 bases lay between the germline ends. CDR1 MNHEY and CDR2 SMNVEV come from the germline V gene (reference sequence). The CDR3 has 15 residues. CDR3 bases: TGTGCCAGCAGTTACTCGGGAAGACGGTACGGGGAGCTGTTTTTT. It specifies CASSYSGRRYGELFF.

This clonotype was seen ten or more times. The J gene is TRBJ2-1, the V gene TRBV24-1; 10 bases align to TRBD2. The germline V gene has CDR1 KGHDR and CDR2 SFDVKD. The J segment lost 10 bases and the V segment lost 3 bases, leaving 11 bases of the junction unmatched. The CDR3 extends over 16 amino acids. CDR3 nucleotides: TGTGCCACCAGTGATCCCTCAGCGGGGGGGCCCCCGGAGCAGTTCTTC. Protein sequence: CATSDPSAGGPPEQFF.

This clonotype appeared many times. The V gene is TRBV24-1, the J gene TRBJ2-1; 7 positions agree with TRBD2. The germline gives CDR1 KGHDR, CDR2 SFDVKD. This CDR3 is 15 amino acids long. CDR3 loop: CALLPKAGKYNEQFF. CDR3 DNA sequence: TGTGCTCTCCTCCCCAAAGCGGGAAAGTACAATGAGCAGTTCTTC.

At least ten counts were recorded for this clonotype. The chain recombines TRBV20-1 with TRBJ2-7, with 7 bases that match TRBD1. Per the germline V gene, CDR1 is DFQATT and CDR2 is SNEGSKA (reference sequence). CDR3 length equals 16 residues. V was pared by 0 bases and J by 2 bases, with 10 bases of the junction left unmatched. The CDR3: CSARDRGTESPYEQYF. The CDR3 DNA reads TGCAGTGCTAGAGATCGAGGGACAGAAAGCCCCTACGAGCAGTACTTC.